This T cell receptor (beta chain) stems from a study of blood T cells in healthy people across ages. Background on the study: There was about one barcoded beta molecule captured by template switching per two T cells. Notes on the study in general: When set beside aged donors, long-lived donors presented more naive CD4+ cells and higher diversity.

This clonotype has a count of ten or more. The target antigen is unknown. CDR1 is DFQATT, CDR2 SNEGSKA, per germline (reference sequence). V trimming: 0 bases; J trimming: 7 bases; junction bases outside the gene matches: 11. The CDR3 has 15 amino acids. A second PCR of about 7 to 12 cycles used a sample-barcoded 5' primer and a J-beta primer mix. A 12-random-nucleotide template-switch adaptor tagged each cDNA molecule. Sequencing recovered at least 2.5 million CDR3-containing paired-end reads from each sample. One entry per CDR3 protein, called by TCRdb with MiXCR from the 5' RACE reads. The sample shows 1,800,000 or so distinct CDR3 sequences, about two fifths of them seen only once.

The chain recombines TRBV20-1 with TRBJ2-5; 7 nucleotides align to TRBD1. This clonotype was obtained from a human donor in good health. The sequenced material came from blood. In DNA form, the CDR3 reads TGCAGTGCTAGAGATCGGCCAGGGGGAGTTGGGACCCAGTACTTC. Translation: CSARDRPGGVGTQYF.